This entry is about one T cell receptor (beta chain). Its antigen remains undetermined. No per-base quality is available; no much larger clone lies one base away. Receptor amplification or capture employed the immunoSEQ multiplex PCR assay. The table was pulled from immuneACCESS by TCRdb, which kept in-frame rearrangements only. Such tables lose some clones; where checked, under half of the loss comes from unresolved V genes, and the rest has no known cause. This sample holds tens of thousands of clones; roughly 85% were observed only once. Jointly, the top ten make up 5% to 6.5% of the sample. The CDR3, from cysteine to phenylalanine, totals 17 residues. The retained sequence is limited to the CDR3, 51 bases, with the frame set at the first base. Ends trimmed: V by 5 bases, J by 6 bases; bases unmatched to a gene: 9. Sequences LNHDA (CDR1) and SQIVND (CDR2) are obtained from the germline V gene (reference sequence).

This sample is part of a study of control samples from healthy donors and cancer patients (TCRdb year 2020). The sequence came from a man aged 40-49 years in good health. The chain was built from TRBV19 and TRBJ2-1; 14 nucleotides in the junction match TRBD2. Sequences were obtained from blood. The CDR3 reads CASSAAKTSGGANEQFF. The DNA is TGTGCCAGTAGTGCCGCCAAGACTAGCGGGGGGGCCAATGAGCAGTTCTTC.